This T cell receptor (beta chain) was sequenced during a study of a mutant IDH1 vaccine in newly diagnosed glioma. About the research overall: Prior therapy was radiotherapy, temozolomide, or both; most received both.

Regarding this clone: As yet, its antigen is unknown.

CDR1 is DFQATT, CDR2 SNEGSKA, per germline (reference sequence). The length of the CDR3 is 11 residues. Trimming pared 6 bases from V and 4 bases from J, leaving 10 bases between. Sequencing was performed with immunoSEQ multiplex PCR; in TCRdb, only in-frame clones are kept and a portion is missing. The sample lists about 32,000 clones, about four fifths seen once, with around 6.8% in the top ten. The time point: week 35, safety follow-up. Every single dose of the vaccine, 300 ug of mutant IDH1 20-mer peptide, came with topical imiquimod. The donors' diagnosis was new WHO grade 3 or 4 astrocytoma that was IDH1-mutant and ATRX-lost.

The sequenced sample was PBMCs, obtained from a glioma patient whose treatment included an IDH1 peptide vaccine. This sequence joins TRBV20-1 and TRBJ2-7; D is unclear. The receptor was derived from a woman between 18 and 29 years old with glioma. CDR3 region: CSAIKGYEQYF. CDR3 in DNA: TGCAGTGCCATTAAAGGGTACGAGCAGTACTTC.